Given below is one T cell receptor (beta chain) in context. This sample is part of a study of T cell changes during pregnancy in multiple sclerosis. Some clones are missing from TCRdb's copy, which holds only in-frame ones; the method was immunoSEQ multiplex PCR. Of tens of thousands of clones listed, around 93% are singletons. In germline, CDR1 is WSHSY, CDR2 SAAADI. With 5 bases removed from V and 6 bases from J, the gap between germline ends came to 13 bases. The CDR3 is made up of 13 amino acids. This TCR came from a female donor with multiple sclerosis, enrolled in a pregnancy study. The starting material was CD8+ T cells from peripheral blood mononuclear cells, obtained after pregnancy. This chain uses TRBV10-2 with TRBJ1-1; D is possibly TRBD1 (6 bases). The CDR3 DNA follows: TGCGCCAGCAGTAACGGACAGCTCCCTGAAGCTTTCTTT. Protein product: CASSNGQLPEAFF.